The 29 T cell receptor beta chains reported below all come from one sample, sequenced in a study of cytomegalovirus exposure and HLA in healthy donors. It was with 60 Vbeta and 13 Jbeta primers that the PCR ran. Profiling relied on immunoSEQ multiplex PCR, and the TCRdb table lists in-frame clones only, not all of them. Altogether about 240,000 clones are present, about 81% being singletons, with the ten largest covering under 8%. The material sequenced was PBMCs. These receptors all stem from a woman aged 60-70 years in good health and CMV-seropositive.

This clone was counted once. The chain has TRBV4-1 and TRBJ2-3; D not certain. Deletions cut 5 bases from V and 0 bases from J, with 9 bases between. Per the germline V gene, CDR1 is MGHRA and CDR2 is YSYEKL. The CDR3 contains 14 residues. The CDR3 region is CASSLVVSTDTQYF. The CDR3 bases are TGCGCCAGCAGCTTAGTCGTGAGCACAGATACGCAGTATTTT.

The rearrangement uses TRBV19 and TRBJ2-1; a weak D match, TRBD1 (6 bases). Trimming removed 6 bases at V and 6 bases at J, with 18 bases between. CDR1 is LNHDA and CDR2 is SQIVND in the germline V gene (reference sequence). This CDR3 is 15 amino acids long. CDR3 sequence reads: CASRARGKQGNEQFF. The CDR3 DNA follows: TGTGCCAGTAGGGCCAGGGGAAAACAAGGCAATGAGCAGTTCTTC.

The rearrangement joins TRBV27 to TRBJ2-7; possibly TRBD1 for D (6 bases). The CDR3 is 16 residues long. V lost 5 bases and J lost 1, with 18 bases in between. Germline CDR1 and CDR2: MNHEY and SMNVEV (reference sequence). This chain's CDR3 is CASSKSVGDTSYEQYF. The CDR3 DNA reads TGTGCCAGCAGTAAATCGGTCGGGGACACTTCCTACGAGCAGTACTTC.

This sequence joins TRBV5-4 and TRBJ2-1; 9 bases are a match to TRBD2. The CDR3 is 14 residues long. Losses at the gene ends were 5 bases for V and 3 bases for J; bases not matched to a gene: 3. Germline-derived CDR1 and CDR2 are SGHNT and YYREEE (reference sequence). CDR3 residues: CASSLAGSYNEQFF. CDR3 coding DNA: TGTGCCAGCAGTCTAGCGGGGAGCTACAATGAGCAGTTCTTC.

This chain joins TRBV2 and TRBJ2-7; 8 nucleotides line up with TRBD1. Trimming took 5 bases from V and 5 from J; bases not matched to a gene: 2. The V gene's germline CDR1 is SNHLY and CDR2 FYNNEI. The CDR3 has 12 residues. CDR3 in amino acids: CASSSGGNEQYF. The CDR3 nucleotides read TGTGCCAGCAGTTCAGGGGGCAACGAGCAGTACTTC. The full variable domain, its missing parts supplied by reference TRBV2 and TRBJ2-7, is EPEVTQTPSHQVTQMGQEVILRCVPISNHLYFYWYRQILGQKVEFLVSFYNNEISEKSEIFDDQFSVERPDGSNFTLKIRSTKLEDSAMYFCASSSGGNEQYFGPGTRLTVT.

The CDR3 DNA sequence: TGTGCCAGCAGCTCCTCCCCGCGACAGGGAGGCAATGAGCAGTTCTTC. It is translated as CASSSSPRQGGNEQFF. The genes are TRBV27 and TRBJ2-1, with D perhaps TRBD1 (7 bases). Trimming shortened V by 6 bases and J by 6 bases, and 21 bases separated the two germline ends. The CDR3 sequence is 16 residues long. Germline CDR1 is MNHEY and CDR2 is SMNVEV (reference sequence).

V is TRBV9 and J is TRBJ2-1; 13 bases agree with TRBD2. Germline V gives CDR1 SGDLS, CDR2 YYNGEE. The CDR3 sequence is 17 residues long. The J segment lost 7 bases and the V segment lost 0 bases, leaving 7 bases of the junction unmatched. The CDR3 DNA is TGTGCCAGCAGCGTAGCTTCGGGGGGACTAGCGGGAAATGAGCAGTTCTTC. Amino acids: CASSVASGGLAGNEQFF.

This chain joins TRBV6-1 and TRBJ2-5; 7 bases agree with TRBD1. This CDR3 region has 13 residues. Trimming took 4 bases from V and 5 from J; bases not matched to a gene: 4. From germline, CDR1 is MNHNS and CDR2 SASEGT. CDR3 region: CASSVTGLETQYF. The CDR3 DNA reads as TGTGCCAGCAGTGTGACAGGGTTGGAGACCCAGTACTTC.

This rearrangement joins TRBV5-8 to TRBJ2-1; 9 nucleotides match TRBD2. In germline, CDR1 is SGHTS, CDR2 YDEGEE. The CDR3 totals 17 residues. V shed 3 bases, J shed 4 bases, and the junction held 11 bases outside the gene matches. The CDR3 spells CASSYLMTSGFYNEQFF. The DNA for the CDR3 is TGTGCCAGCAGCTATTTAATGACTAGCGGCTTTTACAATGAGCAGTTCTTC.

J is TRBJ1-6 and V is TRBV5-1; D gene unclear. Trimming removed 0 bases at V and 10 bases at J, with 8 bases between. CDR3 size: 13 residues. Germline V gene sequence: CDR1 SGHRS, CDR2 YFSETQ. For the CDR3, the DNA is TGCGCCAGCAGCTTGGGGCTAGAGTCACCCCTCCACTTT. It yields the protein CASSLGLESPLHF.

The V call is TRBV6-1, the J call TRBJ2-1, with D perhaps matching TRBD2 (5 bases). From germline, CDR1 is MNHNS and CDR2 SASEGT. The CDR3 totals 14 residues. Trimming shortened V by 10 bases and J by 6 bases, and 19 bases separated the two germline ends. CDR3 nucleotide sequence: TGTGCCACCTCTTGGGAGCGGTCCCTCAATGAGCAGTTCTTC. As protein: CATSWERSLNEQFF.

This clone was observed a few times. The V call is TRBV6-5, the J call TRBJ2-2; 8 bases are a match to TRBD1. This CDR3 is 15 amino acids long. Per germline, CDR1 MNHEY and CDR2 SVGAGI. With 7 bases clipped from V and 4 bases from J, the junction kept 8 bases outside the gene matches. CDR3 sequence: CASKLGTGFTGELFF. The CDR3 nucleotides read TGTGCCAGCAAGCTCGGGACAGGCTTCACCGGGGAGCTGTTTTTT.

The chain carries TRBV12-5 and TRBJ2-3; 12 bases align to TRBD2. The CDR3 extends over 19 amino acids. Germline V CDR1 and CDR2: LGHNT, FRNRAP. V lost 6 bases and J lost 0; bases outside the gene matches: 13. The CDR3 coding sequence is TGTGCTAGTGGCGGAGGACTAGCGGGATACTGGACTAGCACAGATACGCAGTATTTT. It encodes CASGGGLAGYWTSTDTQYF.

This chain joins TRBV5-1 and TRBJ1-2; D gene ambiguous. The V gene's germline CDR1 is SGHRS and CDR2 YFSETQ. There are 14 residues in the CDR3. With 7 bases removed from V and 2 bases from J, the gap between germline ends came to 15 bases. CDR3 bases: TGCGCCAGCTCCGAGGGTACCAGCAACTATGGCTACACCTTC. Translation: CASSEGTSNYGYTF.

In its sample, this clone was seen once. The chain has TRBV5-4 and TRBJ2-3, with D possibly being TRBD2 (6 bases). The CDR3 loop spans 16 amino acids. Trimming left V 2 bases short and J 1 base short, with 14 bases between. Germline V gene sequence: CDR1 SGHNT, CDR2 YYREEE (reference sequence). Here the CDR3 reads CASSFPGGPGTDTQYF. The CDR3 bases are TGTGCCAGCAGCTTCCCCGGAGGGCCTGGCACAGATACGCAGTATTTT.

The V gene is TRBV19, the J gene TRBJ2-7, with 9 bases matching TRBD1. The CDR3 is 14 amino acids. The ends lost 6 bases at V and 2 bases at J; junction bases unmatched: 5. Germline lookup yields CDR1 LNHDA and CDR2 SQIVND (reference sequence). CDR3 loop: CASRGTGRTYEQYF. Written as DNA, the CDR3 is TGTGCCAGTAGGGGGACAGGGAGGACCTACGAGCAGTACTTC.

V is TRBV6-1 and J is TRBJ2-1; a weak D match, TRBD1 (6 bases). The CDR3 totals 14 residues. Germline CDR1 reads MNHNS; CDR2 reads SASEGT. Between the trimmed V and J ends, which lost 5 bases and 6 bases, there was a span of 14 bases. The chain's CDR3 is CASSYTLGGNEQFF. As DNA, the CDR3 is TGTGCCAGCAGTTATACCCTAGGGGGCAATGAGCAGTTCTTC.

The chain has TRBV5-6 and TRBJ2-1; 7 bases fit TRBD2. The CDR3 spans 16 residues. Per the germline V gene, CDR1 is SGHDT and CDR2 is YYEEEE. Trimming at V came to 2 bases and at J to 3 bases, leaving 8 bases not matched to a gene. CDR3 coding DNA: TGTGCCAGCAGCTTTTATGTGGGAGGGGTCTACAATGAGCAGTTCTTC. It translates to CASSFYVGGVYNEQFF.

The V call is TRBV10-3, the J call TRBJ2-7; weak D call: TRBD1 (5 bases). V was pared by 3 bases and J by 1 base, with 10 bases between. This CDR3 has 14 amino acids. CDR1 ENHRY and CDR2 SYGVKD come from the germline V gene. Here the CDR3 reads CAISEGEKSYEQYF. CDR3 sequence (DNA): TGTGCCATCAGTGAAGGGGAAAAATCCTACGAGCAGTACTTC.

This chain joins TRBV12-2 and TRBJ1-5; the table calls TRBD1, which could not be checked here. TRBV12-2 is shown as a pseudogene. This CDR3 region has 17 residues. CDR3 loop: CASRLVVRDRACQPQHF. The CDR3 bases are TGTGCAAGTCGCTTAGTCGTCCGTGACAGGGCTTGTCAGCCCCAGCATTTT.

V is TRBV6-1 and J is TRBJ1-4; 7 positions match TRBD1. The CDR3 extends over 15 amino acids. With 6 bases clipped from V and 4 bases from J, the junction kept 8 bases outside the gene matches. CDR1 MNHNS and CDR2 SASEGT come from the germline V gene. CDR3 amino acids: CASRTGVMLNEKLFF. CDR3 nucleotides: TGTGCCAGCAGAACAGGGGTAATGCTTAATGAAAAACTGTTTTTT.

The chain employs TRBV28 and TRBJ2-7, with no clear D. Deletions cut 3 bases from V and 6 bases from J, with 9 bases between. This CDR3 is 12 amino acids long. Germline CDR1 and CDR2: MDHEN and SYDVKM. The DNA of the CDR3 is TGTGCCAGCAGTTTGAGAGGATCCGAGCAGTACTTC. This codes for CASSLRGSEQYF.

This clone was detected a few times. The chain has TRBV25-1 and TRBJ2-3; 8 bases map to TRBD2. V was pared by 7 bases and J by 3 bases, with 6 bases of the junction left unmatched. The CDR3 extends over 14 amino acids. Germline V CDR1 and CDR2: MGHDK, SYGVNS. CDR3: CASMGREATDTQYF. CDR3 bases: TGTGCCAGCATGGGGCGGGAGGCGACAGATACGCAGTATTTT.

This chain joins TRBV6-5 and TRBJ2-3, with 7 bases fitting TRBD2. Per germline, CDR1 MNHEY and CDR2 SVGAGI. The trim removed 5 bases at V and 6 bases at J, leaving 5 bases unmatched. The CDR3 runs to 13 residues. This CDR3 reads CASSGRSGDTQYF. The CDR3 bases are TGTGCCAGCAGTGGCCGTAGCGGGGATACGCAGTATTTT.

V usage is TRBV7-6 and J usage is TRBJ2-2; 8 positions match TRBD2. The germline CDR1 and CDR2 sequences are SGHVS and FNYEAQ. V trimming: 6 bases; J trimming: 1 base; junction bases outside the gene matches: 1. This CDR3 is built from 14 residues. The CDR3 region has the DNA TGTGCCAGCAGGACTAGCGTGAACACCGGGGAGCTGTTTTTT. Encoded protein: CASRTSVNTGELFF.

Here the CDR3 reads CASRKLQAGNYEQYF. For the CDR3, the DNA is TGTGCCAGCAGGAAGCTCCAAGCAGGAAACTACGAGCAGTACTTC. The chain couples TRBV27 to TRBJ2-7, with D unclear. From germline, CDR1 is MNHEY and CDR2 SMNVEV (reference sequence). V was pared by 6 bases and J by 3 bases, with 18 bases between. There are 15 residues in the CDR3.

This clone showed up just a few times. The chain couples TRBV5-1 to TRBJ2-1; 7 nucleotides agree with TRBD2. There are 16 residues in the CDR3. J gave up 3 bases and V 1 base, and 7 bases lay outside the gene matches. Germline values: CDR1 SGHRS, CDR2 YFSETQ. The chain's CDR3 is CASSLTALANYNEQFF. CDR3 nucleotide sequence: TGCGCCAGCAGCTTGACCGCACTAGCGAACTACAATGAGCAGTTCTTC.

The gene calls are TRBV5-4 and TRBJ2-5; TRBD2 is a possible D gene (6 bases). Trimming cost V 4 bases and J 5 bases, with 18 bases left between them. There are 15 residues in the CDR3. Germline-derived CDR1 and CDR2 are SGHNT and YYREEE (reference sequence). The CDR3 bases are TGTGCCAGCAGCCCTAGAACTAGCAGGGCGGAGACCCAGTACTTC. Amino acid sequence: CASSPRTSRAETQYF.

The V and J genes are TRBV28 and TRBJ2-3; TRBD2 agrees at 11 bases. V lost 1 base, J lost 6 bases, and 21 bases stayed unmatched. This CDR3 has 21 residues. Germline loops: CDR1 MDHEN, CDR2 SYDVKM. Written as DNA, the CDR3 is TGTGCCAGCAGTTTATCTGACGGAATAACTCCCGGGACTAGCGGCGGTGATACGCAGTATTTT. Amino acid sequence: CASSLSDGITPGTSGGDTQYF. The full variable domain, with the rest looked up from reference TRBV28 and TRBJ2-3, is DVKVTQSSRYLVKRTGEKVFLECVQDMDHENMFWYRQDPGLGLRLIYFSYDVKMKEKGDIPEGYSVSREKKERFSLILESASTNQTSMYLCASSLSDGITPGTSGGDTQYFGPGTRLTVL.